This note documents a single T cell receptor beta chain sequence. Germline CDR1 and CDR2: MDHEN and SYDVKM. Trimming cost V 4 bases and J 6 bases, with 10 bases left between them. The CDR3 loop spans 13 amino acids. The data derive from a study of blood T cell repertoires in COVID-19. Study-level background: The origin of the acute and convalescent COVID-19 samples was the United States, Italy and Spain. T cells, B-cell-depleted T cells, or PBMCs supplied cDNA or gDNA.

In the original workflow: Nucleated cell counts were estimated from reference gene primer amplification. Assay: immunoSEQ multiplex PCR; the TCRdb copy retains only in-frame clones and omits some. That table supplies the V and J calls and clone size; D and trimming were determined from the DNA. The table records some 200,000 clones, approximately 87% of them present only once. The chain is built from TRBV28 and TRBJ2-1; D unclear. Sample: peripheral blood. This receptor was obtained from an older woman with COVID-19, enrolled during active disease. CDR3 amino acids: CASSSLPFNEQFF. CDR3 sequence (DNA): TGTGCCAGCAGTTCCCTACCCTTCAATGAGCAGTTCTTC.